This TCR beta chain was profiled in a study of siplizumab effects on memory and regulatory T cells. This CDR3 has 15 amino acids. V lost 5 bases to trimming and J lost 6 bases; unmatched junction nucleotides: 6. The germline CDR1 and CDR2 sequences are LNHDA and SQIVND (reference sequence). TCRdb's table, derived via immunoSEQ multiplex PCR, lists solely in-frame clones and lacks some. The sample lists 85,000 to 130,000 clones; 93% were seen once. Sequenced input: Tregs sorted from blood. This rearrangement joins TRBV19 to TRBJ2-7, with 14 bases fitting TRBD2. The clonotype originates from a human donor in good health. The CDR3 DNA reads as TGTGCCAGTAGTCAACCGGGACTAGCGGGAGTCGAGCAGTACTTC. This encodes CASSQPGLAGVEQYF.